This T cell receptor (beta chain) emerged from a study of early T cells in non-severe SARS-CoV-2 infection. Study context: Whole-blood bulk RNA, unsorted, was sequenced, and chains were unpaired. General study points: Using VDJdb, the matching emphasized anti-spike CD8 responses while missing private and CD4 specificities.

This clonotype was counted only a few times. What it binds is not known. TCRdb recomputed calls from the 5' RACE reads with MiXCR, one row per CDR3 protein. This table has some 67,000 distinct CDR3 sequences, about 9.1% appearing once. Source: whole blood, taken at baseline. This TCR was sampled from an adult who was a healthcare worker with PCR-confirmed SARS-CoV-2 infection or an uninfected control (not recorded which).

The CDR3 bases are TGTGCCAGCAGCTCTATGAGTCGGGTGAGGGATGAAGCTTTCTTT. This codes for CASSSMSRVRDEAFF. The chain uses TRBV5-4 and TRBJ1-1; D not certain. Germline V gives CDR1 SGHNT, CDR2 YYREEE (reference sequence). The CDR3 contains 15 residues. V lost 3 bases, J lost 7 bases, and 19 bases lay in between.